This entry concerns a single TCR beta chain. Its antigen is as yet unknown. Terminally differentiated effector memory CD45RA+ cells were excluded from the naive CD8 cells, which were CD45RO-negative and positively selected for CCR7. This sample stems from a study of shared clonotypes between healthy human individuals. At the level of the study: There were three CD4 naive, three CD4 memory, two CD8 naive and one CD8 memory plates per donor. General study results and limits: Sorted-subset samples were not fully sequenced, rarefaction indicated. Donor scarcity curtailed the genetic and exposure-history diversity represented herein.

Germline V gene sequence: CDR1 SGHDT, CDR2 YYEEEE. V lost 0 bases and J 8 bases, leaving 11 bases between the germline ends. This CDR3 has 13 residues. The authors distributed each subset's genomic DNA evenly over several immunoSEQ plates. The method was immunoSEQ multiplex PCR; TCRdb's version includes in-frame clones alone and lacks a portion of them. The data contain about 2.1 million clones, approximately 92% of them seen just once; the ten biggest clones take up around 1.7%. This receptor was identified in a man aged 18 to 29 in good health. Some clones in this sample may be carry-over from other donors' samples. This chain uses TRBV5-6 with TRBJ1-1; D is perhaps TRBD1 (5 bases). Sequencing input: naive CD8+ T cells from PBMCs. The CDR3 here is CASSLGGSSEAFF. DNA for the CDR3: TGTGCCAGCAGCTTGGGGGGGTCATCCGAAGCTTTCTTT.